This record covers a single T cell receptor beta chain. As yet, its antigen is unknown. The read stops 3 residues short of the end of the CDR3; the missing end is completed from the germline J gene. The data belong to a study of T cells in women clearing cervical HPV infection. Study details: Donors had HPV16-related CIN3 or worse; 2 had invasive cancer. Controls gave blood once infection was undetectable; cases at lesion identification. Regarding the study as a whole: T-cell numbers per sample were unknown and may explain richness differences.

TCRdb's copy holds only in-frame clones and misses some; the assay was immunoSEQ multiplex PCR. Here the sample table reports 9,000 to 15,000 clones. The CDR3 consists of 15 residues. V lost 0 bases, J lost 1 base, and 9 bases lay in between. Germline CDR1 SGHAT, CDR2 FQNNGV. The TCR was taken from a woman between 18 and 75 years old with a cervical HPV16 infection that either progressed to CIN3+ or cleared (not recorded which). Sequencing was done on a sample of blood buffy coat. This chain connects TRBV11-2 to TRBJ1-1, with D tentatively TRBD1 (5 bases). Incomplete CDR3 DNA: TGTGCCAGCAGCTTAGAACAGGCGAAGAACACTGAA. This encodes CASSLEQAKNTE. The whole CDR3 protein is CASSLEQAKNTEAFF.